These T cell receptor beta chains were read from a single sample in a study of T cells in Graves' hyperthyroidism and ophthalmopathy. TCRdb fed the multiplex PCR reads into MiXCR, producing one record per CDR3 protein. The table shows approximately 200,000 distinct CDR3 sequences, with about a sixth occurring only once. Sequenced material: blood. These receptors all stem from a man aged 35-49 years with Graves' hyperthyroidism. The CDR3 runs from the conserved cysteine through the conserved F or W. The D gene is left open where the match is weak. Clone size is stated in some rows and not others, as once, few, many or a class when expanded.

D gene | clone size | J gene | V gene | CDR3 DNA | CDR3 protein
. | . | TRBJ2-7 | TRBV20-1 | TGCAGCGCTAGGGGTGGGGCAGATGCCTACGAGCAGTACTTC | CSARGGADAYEQYF
. | once | TRBJ2-3 | TRBV7-9 | TGTGCCAGCAGCCCGGTGGGGCGGCGTGTCACAGATACGCAGTATTTT | CASSPVGRRVTDTQYF
. | . | TRBJ2-7 | TRBV5-4 | TGTGCCAGCAGCCAAGGGGGTTTTAAGACCTACGAGCAGTACTTC | CASSQGGFKTYEQYF
TRBD1 | many | TRBJ2-1 | TRBV20-1 | TGCAGTGCTCCGGACAGGGGGGATGAGCAGTTCTTC | CSAPDRGDEQFF
. | few | TRBJ1-4 | TRBV27 | TGTGCCACCAGAGAGATGACGGGTGGGGAAAATGAAAAACTGTTTTTT | CATREMTGGENEKLFF
. | few | TRBJ2-1 | TRBV9 | TGTGCCAGCAGCGTAGTTGTTGACCACAATGAGCAGTTCTTC | CASSVVVDHNEQFF
. | many | TRBJ2-2 | TRBV7-8 | TGTGCCAGCAGCTTAGAGTGGGGGGGGCATGTCACCGGGGAGCTGTTTTTT | CASSLEWGGHVTGELFF
. | many | TRBJ1-1 | TRBV28 | TGTGCCAGCAGGCCCATGGGACTGACCATGAACACTGAAGCTTTCTTT | CASRPMGLTMNTEAFF
. | . | TRBJ1-3 | TRBV7-3 | TGTGCCAGCACCCCTCAGTCTGGAAACACCATATATTTT | CASTPQSGNTIYF
TRBD1 | many | TRBJ1-5 | TRBV3-1 | TGTGCCAGCAGCCAAGATGGAGGGACAGGGGTAAGACAGCCCCAGCATTTT | CASSQDGGTGVRQPQHF
. | many | TRBJ1-1 | TRBV12-3/TRBV12-4 | TGTGCCAGCAGGGGACTAGGGGCTGAAGCTTTCTTT | CASRGLGAEAFF
TRBD2 | many | TRBJ2-1 | TRBV7-9 | TGTGCTCCTGCAGGAAGCGGGGATGAGCAGTTCTTC | CAPAGSGDEQFF
. | many | TRBJ1-1 | TRBV6-1 | TGTGCCAGCAGCCCCCAGAGGGGCTTGGACACTGAAGCTTTCTTT | CASSPQRGLDTEAFF
. | many | TRBJ2-1 | TRBV20-1 | TGCAGTGCTATGACAGATGACAATGAGCAGTTCTTC | CSAMTDDNEQFF
. | many | TRBJ1-1 | TRBV18 | TGTGCCAGCTCCCCCAGTTCTAACAGGCCCAACGAAGCTTTCTTT | CASSPSSNRPNEAFF
TRBD1 | . | TRBJ2-2 | TRBV28 | TGTGCCAGCAGCTCATCTTCGACAGGGCGAATAGTGGCCGGGGAGCTGTTTTTT | CASSSSSTGRIVAGELFF
TRBD1 | . | TRBJ2-7 | TRBV7-9 | TGTGCCGGCAGCAATGCAGGGGGCGCCCCCAGACAGTACGAGCAGTACTTC | CAGSNAGGAPRQYEQYF
. | many | TRBJ1-1 | TRBV5-1 | TGCGCCAGCAGCTTGGACAGCTTGAACACTGAAGCTTTCTTT | CASSLDSLNTEAFF
. | many | TRBJ1-1 | TRBV3-1 | TGTGCCAGCAGCCAAGATCCCCCGGGGGAAGCTTTCTTT | CASSQDPPGEAFF
. | many | TRBJ2-3 | TRBV11-2 | TGTGCCAGCAGCTCCGGGACTAGCACAGATACGCAGTATTTT | CASSSGTSTDTQYF